The 21 T cell receptor beta chains reported below all come from one sample, sequenced in a study of tumor-infiltrating lymphocytes in primary liver carcinoma. Total RNA (approximately 500 ng) served as template for TCR beta cDNA synthesis primed by a constant-region primer. Slightly modified ARM-PCR served as the procedure for the TCR beta libraries. These libraries came from three rounds of nested multiplex PCR. Use of TRBV1-TRBV30 forward primers with a C-beta reverse primer characterized the first two PCR rounds, which lasted about 10 cycles each. TCRdb recomputed calls from the multiplex PCR reads with MiXCR, one row per CDR3 protein. The sample has approximately 110,000 distinct CDR3 sequences, around 64% seen once. Scientists recovered RNA and DNA together from roughly 20-30 mg of unsorted bulk tissue. Sequenced: liver tumor tissue from sampling region 3. Specified subset: tumor region T3, left-lateral pole. These receptors all come from a woman aged 55 to 70 with primary liver carcinoma and hepatitis B virus infection.

Remarks on this clonotype: One junction end disagrees with the germline gene, perhaps due to a read error. The genes are TRBV11-2 and TRBJ2-3, with D perhaps TRBD1 (5 bases). The CDR3 is made up of 14 amino acids. Germline V lookup: CDR1 SGHAT, CDR2 FQNNGV. CDR3 sequence (DNA): TGTGCTAGCTACATGGGGCTTCCCACAGATACGCAGTACTTT. This encodes CASYMGLPTDTQYF.

This clonotype was seen a few times. At one boundary the junction diverges from the germline segment, which might be a read error. The rearrangement links TRBV11-2 to TRBJ2-7; D not certain. Germline assignment: CDR1 SGHAT and CDR2 FQNNGV. This CDR3 has 13 amino acids. CDR3 amino acids: CASSLGQLYEQHF. The CDR3 DNA is TGTGCCAGCAGCTTAGGCCAGTTATACGAGCAGCACTTC.

Concerning this clonotype: At one of its ends the junction is not consistent with the germline gene, which may arise from a read error. The CDR3 reads CGVELGSSYEQYF. The CDR3 nucleotides read TGCGGCGTCGAGTTGGGCAGCTCCTACGAGCAGTACTTC. This chain connects TRBV29-1 to TRBJ2-7; D not certain. This CDR3 comprises 13 residues. Germline values: CDR1 SQVTM, CDR2 ANQGSEA.

With regard to this clonotype: A read error may be the cause here, since a much bigger clone is one base away. V and J are TRBV30 and TRBJ1-4, with a weak D call TRBD1 (6 bases). V gave up 5 bases and J gave up 5 bases, with 15 bases separating them. The CDR3 sequence is 14 residues long. CDR1 and CDR2 from the germline V gene are GTSNPN and SVGIG (reference sequence). CDR3 bases: TGTGCCTGGGGTGATCCGGGGGCGAATGAAAAACTGTTTTTT. This translates into CAWGDPGANEKLFF.

The rearrangement links TRBV20-1 to TRBJ2-7; 15 bases are shared with TRBD2. V trimming: 8 bases; J trimming: 5 bases; junction bases outside the gene matches: 10. Per germline, CDR1 DFQATT and CDR2 SNEGSKA (reference sequence). The CDR3 totals 15 residues. CDR3 nucleotide sequence: TGCAGTACTAAGGCCGGGACTAGCGGGAGGCACGAGCAGTACTTC. Its translation: CSTKAGTSGRHEQYF.

This clonotype has at least ten counts. The V gene is TRBV2, the J gene TRBJ2-5; D is unresolved. The germline CDR1 and CDR2 sequences are SNHLY and FYNNEI. This CDR3 is built from 11 residues. V was cut by 6 bases and J by 5 bases, with 7 bases left in between. The chain's CDR3 is CASRSWETQYF. Written as DNA, the CDR3 is TGTGCCAGCAGAAGTTGGGAGACCCAGTACTTC.

This clonotype was recorded at least ten times. V and J are TRBV6-5 and TRBJ2-1; 9 nucleotides line up with TRBD2. Germline V gene lookup returns CDR1 MNHEY and CDR2 SVGAGI. V was clipped by 2 bases and J by 6 bases; unmatched bases: 5. There are 15 residues in the CDR3. The CDR3 here is CASSYSGRLGNEQFF. The CDR3 DNA reads TGTGCCAGCAGTTACAGCGGGAGGCTCGGCAATGAGCAGTTCTTC.

Turning to this clonotype: This sequence may be a read error, since a much larger clone differs from it by one base. The V call is TRBV14, the J call TRBJ2-7, with D perhaps TRBD2 (5 bases). Per the germline V gene, CDR1 is SGHDN and CDR2 is FVKESK. The length of the CDR3 is 15 residues. V was shortened by 3 bases and J by 1 base, with 13 bases between the two germline ends. CDR3 nucleotides: TGTGCCAGCAGCCATGCAACCCGGGGTTCCTACGAGCAGTACTTC. Translation gives CASSHATRGSYEQYF.

To note about this clonotype: The junction does not match germline at one end; this may be a read error. The chain employs TRBV11-3 and TRBJ1-5, with a weak D call TRBD1 (6 bases). Looked up from germline, CDR1 is SGHNT and CDR2 is YENEEA. CDR3 size: 13 residues. In nucleotides, the CDR3 is TGTGCCAGCAGCCTTGGACAGAATCAGCTCCAGCATTTT. Its protein product is CASSLGQNQLQHF.

A remark on this clonotype: It may be a read error: a sequence one base away is much more abundant. CDR3 amino acids: CAISLDRGTDTQYF. In DNA, the CDR3 is TGTGCCATCAGCTTGGACAGGGGCACAGATACGCAGTATTTT. The chain combines TRBV5-6 with TRBJ2-3; 8 bases line up with TRBD1. CDR1 and CDR2 from the germline V gene are SGHDT and YYEEEE. This CDR3 has 14 residues.

The sample holds many counts of this clonotype. The genes are TRBV6-5 and TRBJ1-2; 8 positions agree with TRBD1. There are 12 residues in the CDR3. Per germline, CDR1 MNHEY and CDR2 SVGAGI. The junction had 10 bases not matched to a gene; V was cut back by 6 bases and J by 13 bases. The CDR3 reads CASRGSQGAGTF. The CDR3 DNA is TGTGCCAGCAGAGGGTCCCAGGGGGCGGGCACCTTC.

The V and J genes are TRBV29-1 and TRBJ2-1, with a tentative D call TRBD2 (6 bases). CDR1 is SQVTM and CDR2 is ANQGSEA in the germline V gene. Trimming removed 5 bases at V and 1 base at J, with 30 bases between. CDR3 length: 20 amino acids. CDR3 sequence: CSVPALGLRENRKSYNEQFF. The CDR3 nucleotides read TGCAGCGTTCCCGCGTTGGGTCTTCGGGAGAACAGAAAATCCTACAATGAGCAGTTCTTC.

As concerns this clonotype: The missing conserved phenylalanine or tryptophan at the end of this CDR3 makes a read error likely. The V and J genes are TRBV12-3 or TRBV12-4 and TRBJ1-1; D possibly corresponds to TRBD1 (6 bases). This CDR3 has 15 residues. Between the trimmed V and J ends, which lost 7 bases and 2 bases, there was a span of 17 bases. The CDR3 protein is CASKRTTGYNTEAFL. The CDR3 DNA reads TGTGCCAGCAAGCGAACTACAGGGTACAACACTGAAGCTTTCCTT.

A note on this clonotype: At one of its ends the junction is not consistent with the germline gene, which may arise from a read error. The chain couples TRBV12-3 or TRBV12-4 to TRBJ2-1; a weak D match, TRBD2 (6 bases). CDR3 length: 15 residues. The CDR3 region has the DNA TGTGCCAGCACCTACCGGACTATCGGGATCGATGAACAGTTCTTC. Translating it yields CASTYRTIGIDEQFF.

The genes are TRBV24-1 and TRBJ2-6, with TRBD2 matching over 7 bases. This CDR3 has 16 amino acids. Trimming removed 4 bases from V and 3 bases from J; junction bases left unmatched: 5. Germline V gene lookup returns CDR1 KGHDR and CDR2 SFDVKD. This CDR3 is CATSDRGECGANVLTF. CDR3 bases: TGTGCCACCAGTGACCGGGGGGAGTGTGGGGCCAACGTCCTGACTTTC.

This clonotype has only one observation. This CDR3 is missing its conserved last phenylalanine or tryptophan, likely due to a read error. The chain links TRBV11-2 to TRBJ2-1; D unresolved. Germline loops: CDR1 SGHAT, CDR2 FQNNGV. CDR3 length: 17 amino acids. The CDR3 DNA reads as TGCGCCAGCAGTTCCGGTCTCAGATTAGCTTCCTACAATGAGCAGTTCCTC. As protein: CASSSGLRLASYNEQFL.

Remarks on this clonotype: Since no conserved phenylalanine or tryptophan closes the CDR3, a read error is the likely cause. The chain recombines TRBV7-8 with TRBJ2-7, with TRBD2 matching over 12 bases. Germline V gene sequence: CDR1 SGHVS, CDR2 FQNEAQ. This CDR3 has 16 amino acids. V lost 5 bases to trimming and J lost 3 bases; unmatched junction nucleotides: 8. The CDR3, as DNA: TGTGCCAGCAGCATAGAAAGGACTAGCGGGAACTACGAGCAGTACTTA. As protein: CASSIERTSGNYEQYL.

Worth noting for this clonotype: This could be a read error, since a much larger clone is one nucleotide away. The genes are TRBV30 and TRBJ1-2; D may be TRBD1 (6 bases). The CDR3 contains 12 residues. CDR1 is GTSNPN, CDR2 SVGIG, per germline (reference sequence). The CDR3 sequence is CVRYRVNYGYTF. DNA of the CDR3: TGTGTCAGATACAGGGTTAACTATGGCTACACCTTC.

This chain joins TRBV11-2 and TRBJ2-3; possibly TRBD2 for D (7 bases). Trimming took 5 bases from V and 6 from J, leaving 18 bases between them. Germline V gives CDR1 SGHAT, CDR2 FQNNGV. The CDR3 has 15 amino acids. CDR3 region: CASSTQRGGFDTQYF. The CDR3 DNA follows: TGTGCCAGCAGCACACAGAGGGGGGGCTTCGATACGCAGTATTTT.

Concerning this clonotype: At one end the junction does not follow the germline gene, possibly because of a read error. V usage is TRBV4-2 and J usage is TRBJ1-3; 7 nucleotides line up with TRBD1. CDR1 and CDR2 (germline): LGHNA, YNFKEQ. CDR3 length equals 17 residues. CDR3 bases: TGTGTCAGCAGCCAATATGGAGGGGGCTTTACCGGAAGCACCATATATTTT. Amino acids: CVSSQYGGGFTGSTIYF.

About this clonotype itself: It may be a read error: a sequence one base away is much more abundant. The chain recombines TRBV29-1 with TRBJ1-2; unclear D gene. The CDR3 is 11 residues long. Germline V lookup: CDR1 SQVTM, CDR2 ANQGSEA. The CDR3 protein is CNGGGRGGYTF. The CDR3 region has the DNA TGCAACGGCGGCGGCCGTGGGGGCTACACCTTC.